A selection of T cell receptor beta chains follows, all from one sample in a study of Graves' ophthalmopathy and Graves' hyperthyroidism. TCRdb analysed the multiplex PCR reads with MiXCR anew, one entry per CDR3 protein. The top ten clones hold roughly 11% of a sample with about 1.2 million distinct CDR3 sequences, about 36% of them seen once. Sequenced: peripheral blood or thyroid tissue (not recorded which). All receptors derive from an adult man with Graves' hyperthyroidism. CDR3s include the opening cysteine and the closing phenylalanine or tryptophan. D genes are given only for firm matches. Part of the rows lack a size; the others show once, few, many or a class for expanded clones.

TRBV10-3	-	TRBJ1-1	-	TGTGCCATCAGTGAGGATGTAGGGCGTTTCTTT	CAISEDVGRFF
TRBV7-2	many	TRBJ1-1	-	TGTGCCAGCAGCTTAGTGTACGGGACTGAAGCTTTCTTT	CASSLVYGTEAFF
TRBV2	many	TRBJ2-7	TRBD2	TGTGCCAGCGGAGGGACTAGCGGGAGGGCCGCCTACGAGCAGTACTTC	CASGGTSGRAAYEQYF
TRBV25-1	few	TRBJ2-7	-	TGTGCCAGCAGTGACCCGGGACAAGGTGAGGACGAGCAGTACTTC	CASSDPGQGEDEQYF
TRBV10-3	-	TRBJ2-7	TRBD2	TGTGCCAGCGGCATGGGGGGAGGGCCGTACGAGCAGTACTTC	CASGMGGGPYEQYF
TRBV7-8	many	TRBJ1-4	TRBD1	TGTGCCAGCAGCTTAGGGACAGGGTCTAATGAAAAACTGTTTTTT	CASSLGTGSNEKLFF
TRBV30	many	TRBJ2-7	TRBD2	TGTGCCTGGACTAGCGGCTCCTACGAGCAGTACTTC	CAWTSGSYEQYF
TRBV7-9	-	TRBJ1-2	-	TGTGCCAGCATCGTCGCGAGTGCCTATGGCTACACCTTC	CASIVASAYGYTF
TRBV4-3	-	TRBJ1-2	-	TGCGCCAGCAGCCCAGATCGGGGCGGCGGCTATGGCTACACCTTC	CASSPDRGGGYGYTF
TRBV5-1	many	TRBJ1-3	-	TGTGCCAGCAGCCTCGATCCAGGAAACACCATATATTTT	CASSLDPGNTIYF
TRBV5-5	many	TRBJ1-6	-	TGTGCCAGCAGCTTGGCGGCTTCACCCCTCCACTTT	CASSLAASPLHF
TRBV6-6	many	TRBJ1-2	TRBD1	TGTGCCAGCAGTTACGCATACAGGGGAAACTATGGCTACACCTTC	CASSYAYRGNYGYTF
TRBV19	many	TRBJ1-1	-	TGTGCCAGTACCTATACAGGACAGTTGAACACTGAAGCTTTCTTT	CASTYTGQLNTEAFF
TRBV12-3/TRBV12-4	-	TRBJ1-1	-	TGTGCCAGCAGTTTACATCTGGGGAACACTGAAGCTTTCTTT	CASSLHLGNTEAFF
TRBV9	many	TRBJ1-5	TRBD1	TGTGCCAGCAGTTACGGGACAGGGGGCAATCAGCCCCAGCATTTT	CASSYGTGGNQPQHF
TRBV9	-	TRBJ2-7	TRBD2	TGTGCCAGCAGCGTCAATCCTAGCGGACCCTACGAGCAGTACTTC	CASSVNPSGPYEQYF
TRBV6-5	-	TRBJ1-4	-	TGTGCCAGCAGACAAGGGGCGTCGGCTAATGAAAAACTGTTTTTT	CASRQGASANEKLFF
TRBV5-1	-	TRBJ2-7	-	TGCGCCAGCAGCTTGGATACAGGGAAGCACGAGTACTTC	CASSLDTGKHEYF
TRBV18	few	TRBJ2-7	TRBD2	TGTGCCAGCTCACCAGAGGGAGGGCCTTACGAGCAGTACTTC	CASSPEGGPYEQYF
TRBV20-1	many	TRBJ2-5	TRBD2	TGCAGTGCTCGGACTAGCGGGGGGCAAGAGACCCAGTACTTC	CSARTSGGQETQYF
TRBV7-2	-	TRBJ1-4	-	TGTGCCAGCATCGAGGGAGGGAATGAAAAACTGTTTTTT	CASIEGGNEKLFF
TRBV4-3	-	TRBJ2-2	-	TGCGCCAGCAGCCAAGATACGTTCACCGGGGAGCTGTTTTTT	CASSQDTFTGELFF
TRBV7-8	many	TRBJ1-1	-	TGTGCCAGCAGCTTAGCTCCGGGTGATCCTGAAGCTTTCTTT	CASSLAPGDPEAFF
TRBV19	-	TRBJ1-1	-	TGTGCCAGTCGGGAGCGCGGATTTCGGCCTGAAGCTTTCTTT	CASRERGFRPEAFF
TRBV7-9	many	TRBJ2-7	TRBD2	TGTGCCAGCAGCTCACTAGCGGGAACCTACGAGCAGTACTTC	CASSSLAGTYEQYF
TRBV29-1	many	TRBJ1-3	-	TGCAGCGTTGCGAGCCAAGGAAACACCATATATTTT	CSVASQGNTIYF
TRBV18	-	TRBJ1-1	TRBD1	TGTGCCAGCTCACCAAGGGGGCATACTGAAGCTTTCTTT	CASSPRGHTEAFF
TRBV12-3/TRBV12-4	few	TRBJ1-5	-	TGTGCCAGCAGTTACTCGAGGCACAACAATCAGCCCCAGCATTTT	CASSYSRHNNQPQHF
TRBV11-2	few	TRBJ2-3	TRBD1	TGTGCCAGCAGTCCAGACAGGGGTTTTTGGTATTTT	CASSPDRGFWYF
TRBV5-1	-	TRBJ1-5	TRBD1	TGCGCCAGCAACTACAGGGGGAATCAGCCCCAGCATTTT	CASNYRGNQPQHF
TRBV10-3	-	TRBJ1-5	-	TGTGTCATCAGTGAGTCCGAAGGGGCGGCAGAGACCCAGTACTTT	CVISESEGAAETQYF
TRBV19	many	TRBJ1-4	-	TGTGCCAGTAGTGGACTAGGACAGCTTAATGAAAAACTGTTTTTT	CASSGLGQLNEKLFF
TRBV3-1	-	TRBJ2-7	-	TGTGTCAGCAGCCCCCCGACACAACCCTACGAGCAGTACTTC	CVSSPPTQPYEQYF
TRBV25-1	-	TRBJ1-2	-	TGTGCCAGCTTAAGGCAGGGCGGTGGCTACACCTTC	CASLRQGGGYTF
TRBV10-3	many	TRBJ1-5	-	TGTGCCATCAGTAAAAACTCGGTCGGATCACCAGGGCATCAGCCCCAGCATTTT	CAISKNSVGSPGHQPQHF
TRBV10-3	many	TRBJ1-1	TRBD1	TGTGCCTCCTCGGACAGGGAGAGAACTGAAGCTTTCTTT	CASSDRERTEAFF
TRBV29-1	-	TRBJ2-5	TRBD1	TGCAGCGTTCGGACAGGGGCGCGAGAGACCCAGTACTTC	CSVRTGARETQYF
TRBV9	-	TRBJ2-5	TRBD1	TGTGCCAGCAGCCCCCAGGGGGTTTCGCGAGGGACCCAGTACTTC	CASSPQGVSRGTQYF
TRBV18	-	TRBJ1-2	-	TGTGCCAGCTCACCACCCACAGGGAGCGGCTACACCTTC	CASSPPTGSGYTF
TRBV9	-	TRBJ2-6	-	TGTGCCAGCAGCCAAGACCCAGGGACCGTCTCTGGGGCCAACGTCCTGACTTTC	CASSQDPGTVSGANVLTF
TRBV12-3/TRBV12-4	few	TRBJ2-5	-	TGTACCAGCAGCCCGACCAATTTCCAGACCCAGTACTTC	CTSSPTNFQTQYF
TRBV15	-	TRBJ1-4	-	TGTGCCACCAGCAGAAGGACAGCAACTAATGAAAAACTGTTTTTT	CATSRRTATNEKLFF
TRBV11-2	-	TRBJ2-7	-	TGTGCCAGCAGCGGATTTAAGGCGCAATACGAGCAGTACTTC	CASSGFKAQYEQYF
TRBV5-1	-	TRBJ2-2	-	TGTGCCAGCAGCTTCGCGGGAAAGAACACCGGGGAGCTGTTTTTT	CASSFAGKNTGELFF
TRBV7-9	few	TRBJ2-5	-	TGTGCCAGCAGCGTTCACATAACAGGGGACGGGAGTGCAATCGAGACCCAGTACTTC	CASSVHITGDGSAIETQYF
TRBV7-8	many	TRBJ2-5	-	TGTGCCAGCAGCTTATGGTCCGGTCTGTACCAAGAGACCCAGTACTTC	CASSLWSGLYQETQYF
TRBV15	-	TRBJ1-1	-	TGTGCCACCAGCAGCGTTGCTTGGGGGGGGGGTACTGAAGCTTTCTTT	CATSSVAWGGGTEAFF